These 19 T cell receptor beta chains were all obtained from the same sample, sequenced in a study of T cells in Graves' hyperthyroidism and ophthalmopathy. There were TCR beta CDR3 regions amplified from RNA transcripts. HTBI primers were used for first-round RT-PCR of the TCR CDR3. TCRdb itself ran the multiplex PCR reads through MiXCR, one entry per CDR3 protein. Of a few hundred thousand distinct CDR3 sequences detected, roughly 16% appear once; the ten largest clones hold roughly 3.4%. Source material: blood. These receptors came from a woman aged 40-49 years with Graves' ophthalmopathy.

The CDR3 loop reads CASIGSGSPDYNEQFF. In DNA, the CDR3 is TGTGCCAGCATCGGTAGCGGGAGTCCTGACTACAATGAGCAGTTCTTC. This chain joins TRBV2 and TRBJ2-1; 9 bases line up with TRBD2. This CDR3 has 16 amino acids. Trimming took 7 bases from V and 3 from J; bases not matched to a gene: 10. Germline CDR1 reads SNHLY; CDR2 reads FYNNEI.

This clonotype was counted a few times. The chain couples TRBV5-1 to TRBJ2-3, with 12 bases identical to TRBD2. Germline assignment: CDR1 SGHRS and CDR2 YFSETQ. The CDR3 runs 16 residues. Germline trimming cut 4 bases from V and 4 bases from J; bases unmatched to any gene: 7. The CDR3 loop reads CASSTRLAGGADTQYF. The CDR3, as DNA: TGCGCCAGCAGCACGAGGCTAGCGGGAGGGGCAGATACGCAGTATTTT.

This clonotype occurred many times. This rearrangement joins TRBV7-9 to TRBJ1-4; D unresolved. Germline V gene data show CDR1 as SEHNR and CDR2 as FQNEAQ (reference sequence). Trimming pared 5 bases from V and 6 bases from J, leaving 13 bases between. CDR3 length equals 14 residues. Here the CDR3 reads CASSPAAGYEKLFF. The DNA for the CDR3 is TGTGCCAGCAGCCCCGCGGCAGGTTATGAAAAACTGTTTTTT.

The V call is TRBV7-6, the J call TRBJ2-3, with 9 bases fitting TRBD2. The V and J ends lost 1 base and 0 bases, in that order; junction bases with no gene match: 5. Germline V gene sequence: CDR1 SGHVS, CDR2 FNYEAQ. There are 17 residues in the CDR3. In DNA form, the CDR3 reads TGTGCCAGCAGCTTAGAACTAGCGGGCTATAGCACAGATACGCAGTATTTT. This gives the protein CASSLELAGYSTDTQYF.

This clonotype showed up just a few times. The chain recombines TRBV19 with TRBJ2-2; D ambiguous. Germline loops: CDR1 LNHDA, CDR2 SQIVND (reference sequence). This CDR3 has 12 amino acids. V lost 2 bases and J 8 bases, leaving 6 bases between the germline ends. As DNA, the CDR3 is TGTGCCAGTAGTATATACCGTGGGGAGCTGTTTTTT. Its translation: CASSIYRGELFF.

V gene TRBV4-1 combines with J gene TRBJ2-1, with D perhaps assigned TRBD1 or TRBD2 (6 bases each). Germline V gene data show CDR1 as MGHRA and CDR2 as YSYEKL. The V and J ends lost 1 base and 6 bases respectively, with 13 bases between them. The CDR3 has 15 amino acids. CDR3 DNA: TGCGCCAGCAGCCAAGGGGGGGCCCTCCTCAATGAGCAGTTCTTC. Its protein product is CASSQGGALLNEQFF.

This clonotype showed up just a few times. The chain joins TRBV20-1 to TRBJ2-1, with 7 bases identical to TRBD1. The CDR3 has 17 amino acids. The V gene end was trimmed by 6 bases and the J gene end by 7 bases; junction bases not matched to a gene: 21. Germline CDR1 DFQATT, CDR2 SNEGSKA (reference sequence). The CDR3 DNA follows: TGCAGTGCCACCCCAAACCGAGACAGGGTAATCCCTAATGAGCAGTTCTTC. As protein: CSATPNRDRVIPNEQFF.

This clonotype showed up many times. The chain employs TRBV20-1 and TRBJ2-3, with D perhaps given as TRBD1 or TRBD2 (6 bases each). V dropped 2 bases and J dropped 5 bases, with 14 bases sitting between them. The CDR3 has 14 residues. Germline CDR1 reads DFQATT; CDR2 reads SNEGSKA (reference sequence). The CDR3 region is CSARKTGRKDTQYF. The CDR3 nucleotides are TGCAGTGCTAGAAAAACAGGGAGGAAAGATACGCAGTATTTT.

The rearrangement joins TRBV5-1 to TRBJ2-6; D possibly corresponds to TRBD2 (5 bases). Trimming removed 5 bases at V and 2 bases at J, with 14 bases between. CDR1 and CDR2 (germline): SGHRS, YFSETQ. CDR3 length: 16 amino acids. CDR3 amino acids: CASSSGESAGANVLTF. CDR3 nucleotide sequence: TGCGCCAGCAGTTCCGGGGAGTCAGCTGGGGCCAACGTCCTGACTTTC.

This clonotype was seen more than once but under ten times. The chain's CDR3 is CASSLTTGRPSNQPQHF. The CDR3, as DNA: TGTGCCAGCAGCCTTACAACAGGGAGGCCTAGCAATCAGCCCCAGCATTTT. The gene calls are TRBV7-9 and TRBJ1-5; D is possibly TRBD1 (6 bases). With 5 bases removed from V and 0 bases from J, the gap between germline ends came to 17 bases. Germline loops: CDR1 SEHNR, CDR2 FQNEAQ (reference sequence). This CDR3 is built from 17 residues.

This clonotype was detected only a few times. This rearrangement joins TRBV6-1 to TRBJ2-6; D unresolved. Germline-derived CDR1 and CDR2 are MNHNS and SASEGT. V was clipped by 5 bases and J by 4 bases, with 21 bases between them. The CDR3 sequence is 18 residues long. The DNA of the CDR3 is TGTGCCAGCAGTCCTCGGTGGCAGGCTCTCTCGGGGGCCAACGTCCTGACTTTC. Translated, it gives CASSPRWQALSGANVLTF.

This clonotype was observed many times. The chain carries TRBV18 and TRBJ1-3; D is undetermined. Trimming removed 6 bases at V and 0 bases at J, with 12 bases between. The CDR3 is 15 residues long. The V gene's germline CDR1 is KGHSH and CDR2 LQKENI. CDR3 protein: CASSLTPSSGNTIYF. CDR3 bases: TGTGCCAGCTCCCTGACCCCGAGCTCTGGAAACACCATATATTTT.

This clonotype was observed many times. The chain links TRBV3-1 to TRBJ2-7, with no clear D. CDR1 and CDR2 (germline): LGHDT, YNNKEL (reference sequence). The V end lost 2 bases, the J end lost 6 bases, and 11 bases lay between the germline ends. The CDR3 runs 13 residues. The CDR3 here is CASSQRRSGEQYF. CDR3 DNA sequence: TGTGCCAGCAGCCAACGACGGTCGGGCGAGCAGTACTTC.

The V and J genes are TRBV3-1 and TRBJ1-5, with D possibly TRBD1 on 5 matching bases. CDR1 and CDR2 from the germline V gene are LGHDT and YNNKEL (reference sequence). Trimming shortened V by 2 bases and J by 6 bases, and 14 bases separated the two germline ends. The CDR3 sequence is 15 residues long. CDR3 sequence: CASSQSRVGGQPQHF. The CDR3 DNA sequence: TGTGCCAGCAGCCAATCGAGAGTTGGGGGTCAGCCCCAGCATTTT.

J is TRBJ2-3 and V is TRBV19; 7 nucleotides align to TRBD1. Germline V gene data show CDR1 as LNHDA and CDR2 as SQIVND (reference sequence). This CDR3 comprises 16 residues. J lost 2 bases, V lost 7 bases, and 12 bases had no gene match. DNA of the CDR3: TGTGCCAGTATGGGCGTGAGGACAGGATTCACAGATACGCAGTATTTT. Protein: CASMGVRTGFTDTQYF.

This clonotype was detected only a few times. The CDR3 does not close with the conserved phenylalanine or tryptophan, likely indicating a read error. The chain combines TRBV7-8 with TRBJ2-3; no clear D gene. V lost 2 bases and J 6 bases, leaving 18 bases between the germline ends. This CDR3 comprises 16 residues. CDR1 is SGHVS and CDR2 is FQNEAQ in the germline V gene. The CDR3 DNA sequence: TGTGCCAGCAGCTTAAGGCGACTGGGTTTGGGGGATACGCAGTATCTT. This codes for CASSLRRLGLGDTQYL.

Details on this clonotype: This sequence may be a read error, since a much larger clone differs from it by one base. V usage is TRBV30 and J usage is TRBJ2-7; 9 bases are a match to TRBD1. The J call may be in error: the DNA end matches TRBJ2-1 better. The CDR3 runs 14 residues. Germline CDR1 GTSNPN, CDR2 SVGIG (reference sequence). CDR3 region: CAFSGQGNSYEQFF. The CDR3 nucleotides read TGTGCCTTCTCCGGACAGGGGAACTCCTACGAGCAGTTCTTC.

The chain is built from TRBV6-4 and TRBJ2-2; a possible D gene is TRBD1 (6 bases). The CDR3 is 14 residues long. The V end lost 3 bases, the J end lost 4 bases, and 9 bases lay between the germline ends. Per germline, CDR1 MRHNA and CDR2 SNTAGT. The DNA of the CDR3 is TGTGCCAGCAGTGAACAGGGCGCCACCGGGGAGCTGTTTTTT. It is translated as CASSEQGATGELFF.

Many counts were recorded for this clonotype. The chain has TRBV7-9 and TRBJ1-1; D possibly corresponds to TRBD1 (5 bases). With 2 bases removed from V and 1 base from J, the gap between germline ends came to 11 bases. CDR3 length: 15 amino acids. CDR1 and CDR2 from the germline V gene are SEHNR and FQNEAQ (reference sequence). Here the CDR3 DNA reads TGTGCCAGCAGCTTAAGGTCCCAGGGGAACACTGAAGCTTTCTTT. It yields the protein CASSLRSQGNTEAFF.